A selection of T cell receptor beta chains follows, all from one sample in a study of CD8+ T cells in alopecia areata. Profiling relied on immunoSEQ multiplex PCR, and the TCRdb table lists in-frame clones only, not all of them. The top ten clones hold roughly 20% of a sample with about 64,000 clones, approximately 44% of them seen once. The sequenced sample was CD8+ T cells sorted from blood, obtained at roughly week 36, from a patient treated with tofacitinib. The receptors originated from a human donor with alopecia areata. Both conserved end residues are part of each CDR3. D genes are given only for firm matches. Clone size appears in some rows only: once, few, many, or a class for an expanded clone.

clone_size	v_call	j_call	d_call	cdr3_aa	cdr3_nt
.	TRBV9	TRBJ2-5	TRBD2	CASSIGSGHPGGAQYF	TGTGCCAGCAGCATAGGCTCGGGACACCCGGGAGGGGCCCAGTACTTC
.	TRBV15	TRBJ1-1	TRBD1	CATSPTGAGWAFF	TGTGCCACCAGCCCGACAGGGGCCGGGTGGGCTTTCTTT
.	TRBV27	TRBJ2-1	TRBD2	CASSMTTGTSSYNEQFF	TGTGCCAGCAGTATGACCACCGGGACTAGCTCCTACAATGAGCAGTTCTTC
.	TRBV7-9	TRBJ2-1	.	CASSLGDEQFF	TGTGCCAGCAGCTTAGGGGATGAGCAGTTCTTC
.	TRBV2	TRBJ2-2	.	CASRAGTNLLNTGELFF	TGTGCCAGCAGGGCCGGGACCAACCTATTAAACACCGGGGAGCTGTTTTTT
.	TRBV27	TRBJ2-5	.	CASAHGGPVETQYF	TGTGCCAGCGCCCACGGAGGGCCTGTTGAGACCCAGTACTTC
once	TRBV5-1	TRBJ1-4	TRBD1	CASSHGQGTEKLFF	TGCGCCAGCAGCCACGGACAGGGGACTGAAAAACTGTTTTTT
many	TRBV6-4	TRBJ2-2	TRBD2	CASSASGSTGELFF	TGTGCCAGCAGTGCTAGCGGGAGCACCGGGGAGCTGTTTTTT
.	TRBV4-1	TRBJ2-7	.	CASSQAGTGAYEQYF	TGCGCCAGCAGCCAAGCCGGGACTGGCGCTTACGAGCAGTACTTC
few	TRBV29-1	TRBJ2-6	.	CSVVWVAGANVLTF	TGCAGCGTTGTTTGGGTGGCTGGGGCCAACGTCCTGACTTTC
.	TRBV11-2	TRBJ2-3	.	CASSSVSGTLLDTQYF	TGTGCCAGCAGCTCAGTCTCCGGGACCCTCCTAGATACGCAGTATTTT
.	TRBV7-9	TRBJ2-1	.	CASSPGSDYNEQFF	TGTGCCAGCAGTCCTGGGTCGGACTACAATGAGCAGTTCTTC
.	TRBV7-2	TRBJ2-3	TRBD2	CASSTVAGDYTQYF	TGTGCCAGCAGCACTGTAGCGGGAGACTATACGCAGTATTTT
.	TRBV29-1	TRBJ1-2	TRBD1	CSVDNISTGTGGNGYTF	TGCAGCGTTGATAACATCTCTACCGGGACAGGGGGCAACGGCTACACCTTC
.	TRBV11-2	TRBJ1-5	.	CASSLGGRINQPQHF	TGTGCCAGCAGCTTAGGGGGACGGATCAATCAGCCCCAGCATTTT
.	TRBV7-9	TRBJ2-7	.	CASSLLGNYEQYF	TGTGCCAGCAGCCTACTAGGGAACTACGAGCAGTACTTC
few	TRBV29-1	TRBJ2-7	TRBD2	CSVLEREEREQYF	TGCAGCGTTCTGGAGCGGGAGGAGAGGGAGCAGTACTTC
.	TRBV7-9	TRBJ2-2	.	CASSGHPNTGELFF	TGTGCCAGCAGCGGGCACCCGAACACCGGGGAGCTGTTTTTT
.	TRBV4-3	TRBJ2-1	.	CASSQDRGLGEFF	TGCGCCAGCAGCCAAGACAGGGGCCTCGGGGAGTTCTTC
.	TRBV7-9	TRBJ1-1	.	CASSLSMNTEAFF	TGTGCCAGCAGCTTAAGTATGAACACTGAAGCTTTCTTT
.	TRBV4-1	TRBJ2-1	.	CASSQVSGLTYNEQFF	TGCGCCAGCAGCCAAGTGTCAGGGCTAACCTACAATGAGCAGTTCTTC